This paragraph covers one T cell receptor (beta chain) sequence. Its antigen remains unidentified. Per-base quality was not reported, and no clone a single base away is much larger than it. The data were obtained in a study of blood T cell repertoires in COVID-19 (TCRdb year 2020). Study-wide context: The collaborator samples originated in the United States, Italy and Spain and spanned the acute and convalescent phases of COVID-19. The material from the prospective study consisted of cDNA or gDNA derived from T cells, B-cell-depleted T cells, or PBMCs. Deeply sampled blood TCRbeta repertoires from subjects exposed to, actively infected with, or recovered from COVID-19 were included in the dataset. A freely available public database, intended as a resource for researchers studying the immune response to SARS-CoV-2, is where the repertoires were released. The samples were drawn from the first 160 participants of the ongoing ImmuneRACE study and from about 1,200 subjects provided by 6 global collaborators. Nearly every sample came with metadata listing a de-identified subject ID, COVID-19 status, age in years and sex. Where available, HLA class I and class II types were taken from metadata supplied by the sample provider and were not determined by assay-based typing.

The immunoSEQ Assay, a bias-controlled multiplex PCR, was used to amplify TCRbeta CDR3 regions from genomic DNA. The original pipeline was this. The number of nucleated cells in each sample was estimated from the amplification of reference gene primers within the assay. To quantify the absolute abundance of each unique TCRbeta CDR3 rearrangement, sequence reads were collapsed and filtered. For each sample, productive Simpson clonality was calculated as the square root of Simpson's diversity index over productive rearrangements. As stored in TCRdb, this immuneACCESS dataset retains in-frame rearrangements with V and J assigned. A fraction of the clones does not appear; measured against another copy, unresolved V genes explain less than half of the discrepancy, and the remainder lacks a known reason. D and trimming come from the DNA, and the V and J calls and clone size come from that table. The sample profile shows about 160,000 clones; approximately 84% of them were found once. About 24% of the sample comes from the top ten.

Study-level results and caveats: How much clinical and demographic metadata was included differed by source and by participant, and the metadata was provided uncurated.

Each collaborating institution followed its own protocols to collect whole blood in K2EDTA tubes. For TCRbeta analysis, collaborators shipped samples as frozen whole blood, isolated PBMCs, or DNA extracted from either of those sample types. The sequence derives from a woman of 80 years or more with acute or convalescent COVID-19. Sequenced sample: peripheral blood.

The DNA sequence is TGTGCCAGCAGTTTAACAGGCCAGAGAGAGACCCAGTACTTC. Its amino acids are CASSLTGQRETQYF. The chain was built from TRBV5-4 and TRBJ2-5; TRBD1 is a possible D gene, resting on 5 matching bases. V lost 5 bases and J lost 4 bases; the stretch between them is 15 bases long. The CDR3, cysteine through phenylalanine, is 14 amino acids long. Of the read, only the CDR3 DNA is kept; its 42 bases are in frame from base 1. The germline V gene (reference sequence) provides CDR1 SGHNT and CDR2 YYREEE.